Below are 32 T cell receptor beta chains sequenced from a single sample in a study of Ad26.COV2.S vaccination and SARS-CoV-2 variants. The treatment here: about 20 received Ad26.COV2.S at low or high dose, single or two shots; about 5 received placebo; per-sample allocation not given. Sampling was done on day 63 after the first vaccine or placebo injection. Only in-frame clones appear in the TCRdb table, and some are missing; sequencing was by immunoSEQ multiplex PCR. The table lists more than 400,000 clones, 80% to 95% of them singletons. The source material was peripheral blood, sampled in a trial of Ad26.COV2.S vaccine versus placebo. These TCRs come from a person between 18 and 60 years old who received the Ad26.COV2.S COVID-19 vaccine or a placebo.

The V and J genes are TRBV2 and TRBJ2-1; TRBD2 agrees at 8 bases. CDR1 SNHLY and CDR2 FYNNEI come from the germline V gene. This CDR3 is 18 amino acids long. The J segment lost 6 bases and the V segment lost 4 bases, leaving 17 bases of the junction unmatched. CDR3 sequence (DNA): TGTGCCAGCAGTGTTTCGCGTCGGAGCGGGAGAAGTCCCAATGAGCAGTTCTTC. Amino acid sequence: CASSVSRRSGRSPNEQFF.

This clone was detected only a few times. The J gene is TRBJ1-5, the V gene TRBV6-5; D remains unclear. The length of the CDR3 is 16 residues. CDR1 and CDR2 from the germline V gene are MNHEY and SVGAGI. V shed 0 bases and J shed 4 bases, with 13 bases lying between them. This chain's CDR3 is CASSYSKAGNNQPQHF. Here the CDR3 DNA reads TGTGCCAGCAGTTACTCGAAAGCCGGTAATAATCAGCCCCAGCATTTT.

The chain has TRBV27 and TRBJ2-1, with 9 bases matching TRBD2. The trim removed 3 bases at V and 6 bases at J, leaving 15 bases unmatched. This CDR3 region has 18 residues. In germline, CDR1 is MNHEY, CDR2 SMNVEV (reference sequence). CDR3 nucleotides: TGTGCCAGCAGTTTTTTGGCCCCCGAGGCGGGAGGGGGCAATGAGCAGTTCTTC. This codes for CASSFLAPEAGGGNEQFF.

The chain carries TRBV27 and TRBJ1-4; tentatively, D is TRBD1 (5 bases). CDR3 length: 15 residues. CDR1 and CDR2 from the germline V gene are MNHEY and SMNVEV (reference sequence). Trimming pared 4 bases from V and 2 bases from J, leaving 11 bases between. This CDR3 reads CASSSWDRTNEKLFF. The DNA of the CDR3 is TGTGCCAGCAGTTCGTGGGACCGGACTAATGAAAAACTGTTTTTT.

V usage is TRBV3-1 (or the pseudogene TRBV3-2) and J usage is TRBJ2-7; 11 nucleotides match TRBD2. This CDR3 is built from 15 residues. Looked up from germline, CDR1 is LGHDT and CDR2 is YNNKEL (reference sequence). The junction had 0 bases not matched to a gene; V was cut back by 1 base and J by 1 base. CDR3 sequence reads: CASSQGLAGSYEQYF. CDR3 bases: TGTGCCAGCAGCCAAGGACTAGCGGGGTCCTACGAGCAGTACTTC.

The V gene is TRBV4-1, the J gene TRBJ2-1; the D is unclear. The V end was cut by 0 bases, the J end by 0 bases, with 12 bases between. The CDR3 runs to 17 residues. The germline gives CDR1 MGHRA, CDR2 YSYEKL. CDR3 nucleotides: TGCGCCAGCAGCCAAGATCGAGCGACGAGCTCCTACAATGAGCAGTTCTTC. Translation: CASSQDRATSSYNEQFF.

This chain connects TRBV27 to TRBJ2-3; perhaps TRBD2 as D (5 bases). This CDR3 spans 16 amino acids. Germline V gene lookup returns CDR1 MNHEY and CDR2 SMNVEV (reference sequence). V lost 4 bases and J 2 bases, leaving 16 bases between the germline ends. The CDR3 coding sequence is TGTGCCAGCAGTTCCCCCCCCCGGGGTTACACAGATACGCAGTATTTT. Translating it yields CASSSPPRGYTDTQYF.

The rearrangement joins TRBV7-2 to TRBJ2-5; no clear D gene. The CDR3 totals 13 residues. V was cut by 6 bases and J by 1 base, with 9 bases left in between. CDR1 and CDR2 (germline): SGHTA, FQGNSA. CDR3 in DNA: TGTGCCAGCAGTGCGGCCTTCCAAGAGACCCAGTACTTC. Its translation is CASSAAFQETQYF.

The chain has TRBV5-8 and TRBJ2-1; 8 positions agree with TRBD1. V gave up 2 bases and J gave up 2 bases; unmatched junction bases: 6. Germline assignment: CDR1 SGHTS and CDR2 YDEGEE. CDR3 length: 16 amino acids. The CDR3 reads CASSFPDREAYNEQFF. CDR3 nucleotide sequence: TGTGCCAGCAGCTTCCCGGACAGGGAGGCCTACAATGAGCAGTTCTTC.

In nucleotides, the CDR3 is TGTGCCAGCAGCCTGCAAACAGGGACCTTCCGGCCCCAGCATTTT. This sequence encodes CASSLQTGTFRPQHF. The chain couples TRBV4-2 to TRBJ1-5; tentatively, D is TRBD1 (6 bases). The V gene's germline CDR1 is LGHNA and CDR2 YNFKEQ. This CDR3 region has 15 residues. The V end was cut by 4 bases, the J end by 9 bases, with 19 bases between.

The chain employs TRBV7-9 and TRBJ2-1, with D perhaps TRBD2 (6 bases). V lost 2 bases and J lost 5, with 13 bases in between. This CDR3 has 15 amino acids. CDR1 and CDR2 (germline): SEHNR, FQNEAQ (reference sequence). In DNA, the CDR3 is TGTGCCAGCAGCTTATCTTGGCGGGGACACAATGAGCAGTTCTTC. This encodes CASSLSWRGHNEQFF.

V usage is TRBV7-3 and J usage is TRBJ2-7; 11 bases align to TRBD1. The V gene end was trimmed by 2 bases and the J gene end by 6 bases; junction bases not matched to a gene: 3. Germline CDR1 reads SGHTA; CDR2 reads FQGTGA. CDR3 length: 14 amino acids. The CDR3 coding sequence is TGTGCCAGCAGCTTAGGACAGGGGGCCGTCGAGCAGTACTTC. As protein: CASSLGQGAVEQYF.

This clone is a singleton in its sample. V is TRBV11-2 and J is TRBJ2-2; D not certain. From germline, CDR1 is SGHAT and CDR2 FQNNGV. V lost 2 bases, J lost 0 bases, and 7 bases lay in between. CDR3 length equals 15 residues. The CDR3 region is CASSLRGTNTGELFF. In DNA, the CDR3 is TGTGCCAGCAGCTTAAGAGGCACGAACACCGGGGAGCTGTTTTTT.

This chain uses TRBV2 with TRBJ2-7; 11 bases align to TRBD2. The CDR3 runs to 17 residues. With 4 bases clipped from V and 0 bases from J, the junction kept 8 bases outside the gene matches. CDR1 SNHLY and CDR2 FYNNEI come from the germline V gene. CDR3 nucleotide sequence: TGTGCCAGCAGTGGGGGGACTAGCGGCCCTATCTCCTACGAGCAGTACTTC. This sequence encodes CASSGGTSGPISYEQYF. Full variable domain (remainder filled in from reference TRBV2 and TRBJ2-7): EPEVTQTPSHQVTQMGQEVILRCVPISNHLYFYWYRQILGQKVEFLVSFYNNEISEKSEIFDDQFSVERPDGSNFTLKIRSTKLEDSAMYFCASSGGTSGPISYEQYFGPGTRLTVT.

This chain connects TRBV5-1 to TRBJ1-3; D ambiguous. Deletions cut 4 bases from V and 0 bases from J, with 14 bases between. CDR3 length: 16 residues. Germline assignment: CDR1 SGHRS and CDR2 YFSETQ. CDR3 region: CASSPRGTNSGNTIYF. CDR3 bases: TGCGCCAGCAGCCCCCGCGGCACCAACTCTGGAAACACCATATATTTT.

J is TRBJ2-1 and V is TRBV4-1; 7 bases map to TRBD1. V dropped 3 bases and J dropped 0; count of bases not matched to a gene: 5. This CDR3 spans 16 amino acids. Germline V gives CDR1 MGHRA, CDR2 YSYEKL. CDR3 nucleotides: TGCGCCAGCAGCCAGGGACAGAGGACCTCCTACAATGAGCAGTTCTTC. Translating gives CASSQGQRTSYNEQFF.

The rearrangement joins TRBV5-1 to TRBJ2-5; D is undetermined. Germline lookup yields CDR1 SGHRS and CDR2 YFSETQ. The CDR3 extends over 14 amino acids. Trimming took 3 bases from V and 7 from J, leaving 16 bases between them. CDR3 nucleotides: TGCGCCAGCAGCTCATGGACCACCTCGGGGACCCAGTACTTC. Protein sequence: CASSSWTTSGTQYF.

The J gene is TRBJ2-2, the V gene TRBV5-6; D call uncertain. Trimming removed 6 bases at V and 1 base at J, with 7 bases between. CDR3 length: 13 amino acids. In germline, CDR1 is SGHDT, CDR2 YYEEEE. CDR3 protein: CASNGWNTGELFF. The DNA of the CDR3 is TGTGCCAGCAATGGTTGGAACACCGGGGAGCTGTTTTTT.

This chain uses TRBV2 with TRBJ1-4; D uncertain. CDR1 is SNHLY and CDR2 is FYNNEI in the germline V gene. V lost 1 base and J lost 8, with 14 bases in between. The CDR3 is 15 residues long. CDR3: CASSEVAGVGEKLFF. The CDR3 DNA reads as TGTGCCAGCAGTGAAGTTGCGGGAGTTGGGGAAAAACTGTTTTTT.

This chain uses TRBV27 with TRBJ1-6; TRBD1 matches at 9 bases. Germline values: CDR1 MNHEY, CDR2 SMNVEV (reference sequence). The V gene end was trimmed by 7 bases and the J gene end by 11 bases; junction bases not matched to a gene: 9. The CDR3 loop spans 14 amino acids. For the CDR3, the DNA is TGTGCCAGCACCACGACAGGGGGTGGACCACCCCTCCACTTT. It codes for CASTTTGGGPPLHF.

The rearrangement links TRBV19 to TRBJ2-1, with 9 nucleotides matching TRBD2. Germline V gives CDR1 LNHDA, CDR2 SQIVND (reference sequence). There are 16 residues in the CDR3. V dropped 2 bases and J dropped 8; count of bases not matched to a gene: 10. The CDR3 region is CASSIIAGVGGHEQFF. In DNA form, the CDR3 reads TGTGCCAGTAGTATAATAGCGGGAGTTGGGGGACATGAGCAGTTCTTC. The full variable domain, in which reference TRBV19 and TRBJ2-1 provide the parts outside the CDR3, is DGGITQSPKYLFRKEGQNVTLSCEQNLNHDAMYWYRQDPGQGLRLIYYSQIVNDFQKGDIAEGYSVSREKKESFPLTVTSAQKNPTAFYLCASSIIAGVGGHEQFFGPGTRLTVL.

V gene TRBV7-9 combines with J gene TRBJ2-1, with 7 bases fitting TRBD2. The CDR3 length is 13 residues. The germline gives CDR1 SEHNR, CDR2 FQNEAQ (reference sequence). V trimming: 5 bases; J trimming: 9 bases; junction bases outside the gene matches: 7. CDR3 DNA: TGTGCCAGCAGCGGGGGGACTAACCCTGAGCAGTTCTTC. Amino acid sequence: CASSGGTNPEQFF.

This chain joins TRBV30 and TRBJ1-4, with TRBD1 identical over 10 bases. This CDR3 is built from 13 residues. From germline, CDR1 is GTSNPN and CDR2 SVGIG (reference sequence). V dropped 2 bases and J dropped 8; count of bases not matched to a gene: 2. The CDR3 sequence: CAWSSGQGEKLFF. The CDR3 DNA sequence: TGTGCCTGGAGTTCGGGACAGGGGGAAAAACTGTTTTTT.

This chain links TRBV5-1 with TRBJ1-1, with 10 bases aligning to TRBD1. CDR3 length equals 16 residues. CDR1 SGHRS and CDR2 YFSETQ come from the germline V gene. V shed 4 bases, J shed 1 base, and the junction held 7 bases outside the gene matches. The CDR3 DNA reads TGCGCCAGCAGCGGGCGACAGGGGGCGCCGAACACTGAAGCTTTCTTT. Residues: CASSGRQGAPNTEAFF.

The chain uses TRBV28 and TRBJ1-2; possibly TRBD1 for D (5 bases). V gave up 4 bases and J gave up 8 bases, with 17 bases separating them. The CDR3 spans 14 residues. CDR1 and CDR2 from the germline V gene are MDHEN and SYDVKM. CDR3 loop: CASSSSLGERGYTF. The CDR3 nucleotides read TGTGCCAGCAGTTCATCTTTGGGGGAACGAGGCTACACCTTC.

The chain links TRBV28 to TRBJ1-2, with D possibly matching TRBD1 (5 bases). The CDR3 length is 13 residues. V shed 8 bases and J shed 1 base, with 11 bases lying between them. From germline, CDR1 is MDHEN and CDR2 SYDVKM. CDR3 in amino acids: CASGSGLNYGYTF. CDR3 bases: TGTGCCAGCGGATCGGGGCTTAACTATGGCTACACCTTC.

The chain carries TRBV2 and TRBJ2-7, with 7 bases identical to TRBD1. With 4 bases clipped from V and 2 bases from J, the junction kept 5 bases outside the gene matches. CDR1 and CDR2 (germline): SNHLY, FYNNEI. The CDR3 sequence is 14 residues long. CDR3 residues: CASSARQGPYEQYF. Written as DNA, the CDR3 is TGTGCCAGCAGTGCCCGACAGGGACCCTACGAGCAGTACTTC.

This clone showed up just a few times. V gene TRBV30 combines with J gene TRBJ1-1; a weak D match, TRBD1 (6 bases). The germline V gene encodes CDR1 GTSNPN and CDR2 SVGIG (reference sequence). This CDR3 has 17 amino acids. The ends were cut back, 0 bases at V and 2 bases at J, with 19 bases in the middle. Written as DNA, the CDR3 is TGTGCCTGGAGTGTCGGGACACAAGCGTGGATAAACACTGAAGCTTTCTTT. Translation gives CAWSVGTQAWINTEAFF. Variable domain in full (rest from reference TRBV30 and TRBJ1-1): SQTIHQWPATLVQPVGSPLSLECTVEGTSNPNLYWYRQAAGRGLQLLFYSVGIGQISSEVPQNLSASRPQDRQFILSSKKLLLSDSGFYLCAWSVGTQAWINTEAFFGQGTRLTVV.

V gene TRBV28 combines with J gene TRBJ2-5, with 7 bases matching TRBD1. Germline trimming cut 8 bases from V and 5 bases from J; bases unmatched to any gene: 8. The CDR3 length is 13 residues. In germline, CDR1 is MDHEN, CDR2 SYDVKM. The CDR3 sequence is CASGTEIPETQYF. The CDR3 DNA sequence: TGTGCCAGCGGGACAGAGATTCCCGAGACCCAGTACTTC.

The V and J genes are TRBV7-2 and TRBJ2-7, with D unresolved. Germline V CDR1 and CDR2: SGHTA, FQGNSA. The CDR3 is 13 residues long. V shed 5 bases and J shed 3 bases, with 11 bases lying between them. CDR3 coding DNA: TGTGCCAGCAGCCCCCCGCCGCACTACGAGCAGTACTTC. It is translated as CASSPPPHYEQYF.

The CDR3 DNA sequence: TGTGCCAGCAGCGCGGTGAGCGGACAAGAGACCCAGTACTTC. Its translation is CASSAVSGQETQYF. The chain is built from TRBV9 and TRBJ2-5, with D perhaps TRBD2 (5 bases). This CDR3 comprises 14 residues. Trimming stripped 3 bases from V and 2 bases from J, with 11 bases between. CDR1 is SGDLS and CDR2 is YYNGEE in the germline V gene.

The chain recombines TRBV2 with TRBJ1-5, with D possibly TRBD1 on 6 matching bases. CDR3 length: 14 amino acids. Germline V gives CDR1 SNHLY, CDR2 FYNNEI. V was trimmed by 3 bases and J by 8 bases, leaving 14 bases between them. This CDR3 is CASSDYRGQKPQHF. CDR3 DNA: TGTGCCAGCAGTGATTATCGGGGGCAGAAGCCCCAGCATTTT.